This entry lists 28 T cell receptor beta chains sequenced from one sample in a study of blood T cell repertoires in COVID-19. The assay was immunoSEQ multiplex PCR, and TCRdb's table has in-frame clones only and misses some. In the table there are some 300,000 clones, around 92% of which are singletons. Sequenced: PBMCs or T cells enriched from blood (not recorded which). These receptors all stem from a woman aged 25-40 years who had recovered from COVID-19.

The CDR3 reads CASSDDRAATATLNYGYTF. CDR3 nucleotide sequence: TGTGCCAGTAGTGATGACAGGGCCGCTACGGCGACCCTTAACTATGGCTACACCTTC. V and J are TRBV19 and TRBJ1-2; 7 nucleotides agree with TRBD1. The germline V gene has CDR1 LNHDA and CDR2 SQIVND (reference sequence). V lost 5 bases, J lost 1 base, and 19 bases stayed unmatched. The CDR3 extends over 19 amino acids.

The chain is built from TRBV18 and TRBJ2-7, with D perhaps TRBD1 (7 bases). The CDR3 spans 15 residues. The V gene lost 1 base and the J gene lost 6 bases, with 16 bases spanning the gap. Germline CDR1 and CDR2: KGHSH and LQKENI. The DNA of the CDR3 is TGTGCCAGCTCACCACGCTCAGGGGGGATTGGCGAGCAGTACTTC. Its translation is CASSPRSGGIGEQYF.

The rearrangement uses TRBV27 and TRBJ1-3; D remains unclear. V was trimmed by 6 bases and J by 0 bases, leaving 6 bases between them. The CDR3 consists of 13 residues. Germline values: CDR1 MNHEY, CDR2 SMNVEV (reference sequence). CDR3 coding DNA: TGTGCCAGCAGGTACAGCTCTGGAAACACCATATATTTT. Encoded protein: CASRYSSGNTIYF.

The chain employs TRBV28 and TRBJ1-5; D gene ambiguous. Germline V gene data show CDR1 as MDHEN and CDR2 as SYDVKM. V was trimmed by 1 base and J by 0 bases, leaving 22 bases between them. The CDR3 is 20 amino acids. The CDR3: CASSLLSSPGTDDSNQPQHF. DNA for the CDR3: TGTGCCAGCAGTTTATTATCTAGCCCGGGCACGGATGATAGCAATCAGCCCCAGCATTTT.

CDR3 sequence reads: CASSFRGNTGELFF. Written as DNA, the CDR3 is TGTGCCAGTAGTTTTCGGGGGAACACCGGGGAGCTGTTTTTT. The chain uses TRBV19 and TRBJ2-2; possibly TRBD2 for D (5 bases). V was pared by 5 bases and J by 1 base, with 8 bases between. The length of the CDR3 is 14 residues. Per germline, CDR1 LNHDA and CDR2 SQIVND (reference sequence).

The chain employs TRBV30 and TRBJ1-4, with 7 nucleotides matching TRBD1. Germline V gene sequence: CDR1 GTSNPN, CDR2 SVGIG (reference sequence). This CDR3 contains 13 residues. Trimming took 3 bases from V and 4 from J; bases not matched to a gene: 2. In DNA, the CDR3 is TGTGCCTGGAGGGGGGACAGTAATGAAAAACTGTTTTTT. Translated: CAWRGDSNEKLFF.

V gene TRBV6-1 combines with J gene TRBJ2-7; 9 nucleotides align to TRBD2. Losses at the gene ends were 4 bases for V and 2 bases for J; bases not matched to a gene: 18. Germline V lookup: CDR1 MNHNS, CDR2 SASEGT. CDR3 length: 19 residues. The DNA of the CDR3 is TGTGCCAGCAGTGCCTCTGGGCTAGCGGGAATACTATACCCCTACGAGCAGTACTTC. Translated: CASSASGLAGILYPYEQYF.

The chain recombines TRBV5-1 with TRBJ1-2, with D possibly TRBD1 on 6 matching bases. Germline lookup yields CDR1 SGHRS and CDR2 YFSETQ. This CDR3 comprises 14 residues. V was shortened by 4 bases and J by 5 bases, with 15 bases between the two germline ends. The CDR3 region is CASSRDTGGYGYTF. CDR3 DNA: TGCGCCAGCAGCCGGGACACGGGGGGGTATGGCTACACCTTC.

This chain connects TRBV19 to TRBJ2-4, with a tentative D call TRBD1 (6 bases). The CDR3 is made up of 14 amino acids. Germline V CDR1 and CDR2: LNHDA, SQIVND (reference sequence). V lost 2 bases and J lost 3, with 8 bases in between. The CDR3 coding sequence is TGTGCCAGTAGTATACGCAGGGGCAAAAACATTCAGTACTTC. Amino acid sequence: CASSIRRGKNIQYF.

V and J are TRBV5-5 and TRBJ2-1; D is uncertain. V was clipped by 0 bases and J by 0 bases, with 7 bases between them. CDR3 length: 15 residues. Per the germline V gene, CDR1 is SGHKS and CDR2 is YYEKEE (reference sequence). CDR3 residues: CASSLDGSSYNEQFF. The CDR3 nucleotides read TGTGCCAGCAGCTTGGATGGTAGCTCCTACAATGAGCAGTTCTTC.

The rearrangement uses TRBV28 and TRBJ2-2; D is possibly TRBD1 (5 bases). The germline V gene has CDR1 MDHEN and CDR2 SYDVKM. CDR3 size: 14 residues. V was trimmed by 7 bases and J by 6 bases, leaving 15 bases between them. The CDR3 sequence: CASNLGGAAGELFF. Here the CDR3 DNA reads TGTGCCAGCAACCTAGGTGGGGCAGCCGGGGAGCTGTTTTTT.

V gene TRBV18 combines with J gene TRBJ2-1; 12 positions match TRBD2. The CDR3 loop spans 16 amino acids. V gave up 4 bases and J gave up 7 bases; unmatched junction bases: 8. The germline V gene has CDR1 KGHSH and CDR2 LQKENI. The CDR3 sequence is CASSLLAGGPPNEQFF. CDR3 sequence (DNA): TGTGCCAGCTCACTTCTAGCGGGAGGGCCCCCGAATGAGCAGTTCTTC.

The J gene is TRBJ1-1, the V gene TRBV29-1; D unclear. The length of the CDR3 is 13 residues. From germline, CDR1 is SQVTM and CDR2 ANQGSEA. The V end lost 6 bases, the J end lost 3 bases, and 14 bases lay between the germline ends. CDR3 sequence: CSVVREIDTEAFF. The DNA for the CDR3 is TGCAGCGTAGTGCGGGAGATTGACACTGAAGCTTTCTTT.

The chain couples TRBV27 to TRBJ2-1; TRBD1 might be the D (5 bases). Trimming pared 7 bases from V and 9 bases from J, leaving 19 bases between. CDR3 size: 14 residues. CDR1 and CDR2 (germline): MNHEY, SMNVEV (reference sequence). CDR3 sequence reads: CASTYDSLGGEQFF. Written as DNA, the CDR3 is TGTGCCAGCACCTACGACAGCCTCGGCGGTGAGCAGTTCTTC.

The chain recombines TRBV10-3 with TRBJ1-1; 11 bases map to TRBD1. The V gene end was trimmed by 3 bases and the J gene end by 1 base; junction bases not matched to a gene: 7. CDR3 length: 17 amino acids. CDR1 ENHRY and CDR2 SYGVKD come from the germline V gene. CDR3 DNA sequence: TGTGCCATCAGTGATCAGTGGACAGGGGGCACGAACACTGAAGCTTTCTTT. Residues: CAISDQWTGGTNTEAFF.

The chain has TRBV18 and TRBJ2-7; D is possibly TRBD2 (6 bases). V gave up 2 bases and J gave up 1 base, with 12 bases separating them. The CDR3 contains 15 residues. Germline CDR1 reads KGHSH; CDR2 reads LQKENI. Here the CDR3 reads CASSPLVGSSYEQYF. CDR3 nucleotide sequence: TGTGCCAGCTCACCATTAGTCGGGAGTTCCTACGAGCAGTACTTC.

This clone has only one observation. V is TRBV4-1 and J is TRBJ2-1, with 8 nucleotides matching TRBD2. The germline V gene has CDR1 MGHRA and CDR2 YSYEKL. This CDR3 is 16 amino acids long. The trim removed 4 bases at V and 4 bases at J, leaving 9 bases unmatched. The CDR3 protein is CASSPLFRGGYNEQFF. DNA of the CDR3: TGCGCCAGCAGCCCTCTCTTTCGGGGGGGTTACAATGAGCAGTTCTTC.

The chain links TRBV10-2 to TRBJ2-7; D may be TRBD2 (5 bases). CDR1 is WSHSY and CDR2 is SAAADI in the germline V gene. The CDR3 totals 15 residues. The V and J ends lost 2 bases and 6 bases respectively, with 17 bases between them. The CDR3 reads CASSEAYPPEGEQYF. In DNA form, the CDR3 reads TGCGCCAGCAGTGAGGCGTATCCCCCCGAGGGCGAGCAGTACTTC.

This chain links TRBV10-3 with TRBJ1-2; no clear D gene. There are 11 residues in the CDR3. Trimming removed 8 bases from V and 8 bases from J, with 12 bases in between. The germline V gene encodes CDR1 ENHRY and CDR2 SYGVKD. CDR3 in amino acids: CAIGTDQGYTF. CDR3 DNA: TGTGCCATCGGAACAGACCAGGGCTACACCTTC.

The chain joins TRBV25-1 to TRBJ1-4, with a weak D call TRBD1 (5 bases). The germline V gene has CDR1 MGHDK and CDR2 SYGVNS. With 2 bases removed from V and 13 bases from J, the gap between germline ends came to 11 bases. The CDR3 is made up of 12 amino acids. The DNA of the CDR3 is TGTGCCAGCAGTGAAAGTGACAGAGTACTGTTTTTT. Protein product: CASSESDRVLFF. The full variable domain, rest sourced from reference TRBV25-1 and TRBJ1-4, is EADIYQTPRYLVIGTGKKITLECSQTMGHDKMYWYQQDPGMELHLIHYSYGVNSTEKGDLSSESTVSRIRTEHFPLTLESARPSHTSQYLCASSESDRVLFFGSGTQLSVL.

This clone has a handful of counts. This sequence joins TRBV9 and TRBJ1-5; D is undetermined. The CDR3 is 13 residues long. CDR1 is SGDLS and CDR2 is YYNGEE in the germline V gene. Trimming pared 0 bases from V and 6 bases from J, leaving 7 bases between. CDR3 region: CASSVEESQPQHF. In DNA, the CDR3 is TGTGCCAGCAGCGTAGAGGAGTCTCAGCCCCAGCATTTT.

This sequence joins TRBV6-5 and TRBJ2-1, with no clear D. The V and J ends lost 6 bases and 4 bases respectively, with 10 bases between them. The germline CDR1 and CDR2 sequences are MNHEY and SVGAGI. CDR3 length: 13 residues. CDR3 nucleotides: TGTGCCAGCAGGAATACTTGGTACAATGAGCAGTTCTTC. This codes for CASRNTWYNEQFF.

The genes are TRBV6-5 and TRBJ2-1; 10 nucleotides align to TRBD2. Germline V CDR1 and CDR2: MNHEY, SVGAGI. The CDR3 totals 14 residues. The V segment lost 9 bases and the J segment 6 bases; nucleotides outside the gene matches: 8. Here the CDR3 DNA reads TGTGCCAGTTCCCGCCTAGCGGGAGCCAATGAGCAGTTCTTC. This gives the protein CASSRLAGANEQFF.

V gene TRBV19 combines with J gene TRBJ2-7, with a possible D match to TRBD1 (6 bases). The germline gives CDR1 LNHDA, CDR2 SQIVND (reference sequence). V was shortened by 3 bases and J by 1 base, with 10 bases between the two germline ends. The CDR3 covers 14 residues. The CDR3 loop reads CASSISQGSYEQYF. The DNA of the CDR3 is TGTGCCAGTAGTATCTCCCAGGGGTCCTACGAGCAGTACTTC.

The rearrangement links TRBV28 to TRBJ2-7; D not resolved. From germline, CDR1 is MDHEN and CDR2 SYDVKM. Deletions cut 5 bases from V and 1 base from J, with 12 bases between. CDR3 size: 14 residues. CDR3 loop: CASSIPKPSYEQYF. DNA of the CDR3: TGTGCCAGCAGTATTCCTAAACCTTCCTACGAGCAGTACTTC.

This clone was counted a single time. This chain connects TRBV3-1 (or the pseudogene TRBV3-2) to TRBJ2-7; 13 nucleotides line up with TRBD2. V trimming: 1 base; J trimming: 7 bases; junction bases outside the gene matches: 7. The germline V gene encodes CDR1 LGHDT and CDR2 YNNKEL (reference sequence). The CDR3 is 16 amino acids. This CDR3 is CASSQGRGLAGNEQYF. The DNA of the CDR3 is TGTGCCAGCAGCCAAGGCCGGGGACTAGCGGGAAATGAGCAGTACTTC.

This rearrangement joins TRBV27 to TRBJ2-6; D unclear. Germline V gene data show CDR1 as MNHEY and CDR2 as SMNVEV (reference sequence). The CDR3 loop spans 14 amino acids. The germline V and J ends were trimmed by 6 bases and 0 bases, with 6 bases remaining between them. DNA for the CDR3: TGTGCCAGCAGCGCGTCCTCTGGGGCCAACGTCCTGACTTTC. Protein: CASSASSGANVLTF.

CDR3 in amino acids: CASSPISGTGGNYEQYF. CDR3 nucleotides: TGTGCCAGCTCACCAATCTCTGGGACAGGGGGCAACTACGAGCAGTACTTC. This chain links TRBV18 with TRBJ2-7, with 12 bases identical to TRBD1. V lost 2 bases and J lost 3; bases outside the gene matches: 8. The germline V gene has CDR1 KGHSH and CDR2 LQKENI. The CDR3 sequence is 17 residues long.